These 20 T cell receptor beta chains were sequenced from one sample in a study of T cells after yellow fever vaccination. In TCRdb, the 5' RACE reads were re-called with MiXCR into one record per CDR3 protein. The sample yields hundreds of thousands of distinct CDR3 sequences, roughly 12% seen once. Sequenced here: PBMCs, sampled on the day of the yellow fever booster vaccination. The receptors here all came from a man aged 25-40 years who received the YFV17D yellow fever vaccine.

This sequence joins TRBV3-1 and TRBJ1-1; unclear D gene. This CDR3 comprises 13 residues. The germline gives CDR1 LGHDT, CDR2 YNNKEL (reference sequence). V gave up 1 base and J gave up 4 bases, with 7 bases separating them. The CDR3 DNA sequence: TGTGCCAGCAGCCAAGGAGTTTTCACTGAAGCTTTCTTT. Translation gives CASSQGVFTEAFF.

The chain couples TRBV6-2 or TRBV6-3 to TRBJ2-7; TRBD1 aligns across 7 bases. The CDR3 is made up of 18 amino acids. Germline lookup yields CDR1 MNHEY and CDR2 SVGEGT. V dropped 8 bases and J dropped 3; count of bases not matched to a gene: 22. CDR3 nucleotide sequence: TGTGCCAGCGCAAACCGGGATCTGACAGGGTCGAAGTTCTACGAGCAGTACTTC. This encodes CASANRDLTGSKFYEQYF.

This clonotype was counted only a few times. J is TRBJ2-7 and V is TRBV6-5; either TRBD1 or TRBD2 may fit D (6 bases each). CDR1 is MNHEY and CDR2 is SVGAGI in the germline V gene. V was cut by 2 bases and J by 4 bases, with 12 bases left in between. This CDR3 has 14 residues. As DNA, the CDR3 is TGTGCCAGCAGTTACCACGGGGGCAGATACGAGCAGTACTTC. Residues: CASSYHGGRYEQYF.

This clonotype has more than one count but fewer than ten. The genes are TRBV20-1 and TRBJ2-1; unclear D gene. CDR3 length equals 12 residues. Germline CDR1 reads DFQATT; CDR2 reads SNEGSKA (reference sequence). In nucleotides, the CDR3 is TGCCTACCGGCGGCTGTCTACAATGAGCAGTTCTTC. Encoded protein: CLPAAVYNEQFF.

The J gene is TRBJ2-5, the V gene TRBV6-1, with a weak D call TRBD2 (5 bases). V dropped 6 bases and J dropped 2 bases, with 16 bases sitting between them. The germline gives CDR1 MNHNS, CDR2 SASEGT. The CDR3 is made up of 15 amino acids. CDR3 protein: CASRTRGDLQETQYF. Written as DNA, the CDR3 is TGTGCCAGCAGGACCCGGGGAGACCTTCAAGAGACCCAGTACTTC.

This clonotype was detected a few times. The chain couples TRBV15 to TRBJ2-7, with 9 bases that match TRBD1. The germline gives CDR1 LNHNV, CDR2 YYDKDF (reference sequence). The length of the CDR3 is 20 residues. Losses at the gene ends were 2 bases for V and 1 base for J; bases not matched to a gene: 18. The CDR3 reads CATSRYTLWYRTGESYEQYF. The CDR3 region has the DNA TGTGCCACCAGCAGATACACACTTTGGTATCGGACAGGGGAATCCTACGAGCAGTACTTC.

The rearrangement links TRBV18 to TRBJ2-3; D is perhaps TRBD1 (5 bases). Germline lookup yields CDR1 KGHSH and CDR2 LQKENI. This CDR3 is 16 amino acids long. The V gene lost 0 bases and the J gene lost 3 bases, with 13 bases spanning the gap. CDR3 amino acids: CASSPPPRAWTDTQYF. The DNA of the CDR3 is TGTGCCAGCTCACCACCGCCCAGGGCCTGGACAGATACGCAGTATTTT.

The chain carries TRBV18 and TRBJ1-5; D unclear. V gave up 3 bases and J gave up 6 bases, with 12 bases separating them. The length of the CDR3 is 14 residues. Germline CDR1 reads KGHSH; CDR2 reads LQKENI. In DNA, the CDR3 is TGTGCCAGCTCACCGGCGAGGTCGGCTCAGCCCCAGCATTTT. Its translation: CASSPARSAQPQHF.

The CDR3 DNA reads TGCAGTGCCCCGTCACATCCTAGCACAGATACGCAGTATTTT. This sequence encodes CSAPSHPSTDTQYF. The chain couples TRBV20-1 to TRBJ2-3; D unclear. CDR1 and CDR2 from the germline V gene are DFQATT and SNEGSKA (reference sequence). V lost 6 bases and J 0 bases, leaving 13 bases between the germline ends. The CDR3 contains 14 residues.

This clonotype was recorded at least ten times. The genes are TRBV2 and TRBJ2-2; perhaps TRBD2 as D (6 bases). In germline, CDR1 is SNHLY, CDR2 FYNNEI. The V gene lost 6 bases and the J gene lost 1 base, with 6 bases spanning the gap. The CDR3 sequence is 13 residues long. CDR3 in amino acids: CASRGGNTGELFF. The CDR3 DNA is TGTGCCAGCAGGGGGGGGAACACCGGGGAGCTGTTTTTT.

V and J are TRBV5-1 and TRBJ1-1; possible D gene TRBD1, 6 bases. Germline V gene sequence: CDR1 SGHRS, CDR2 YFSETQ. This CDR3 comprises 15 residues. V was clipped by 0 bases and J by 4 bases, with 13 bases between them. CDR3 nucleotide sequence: TGCGCCAGCAGCTTGGGGAGGACAGTGCGCACTGAAGCTTTCTTT. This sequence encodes CASSLGRTVRTEAFF.

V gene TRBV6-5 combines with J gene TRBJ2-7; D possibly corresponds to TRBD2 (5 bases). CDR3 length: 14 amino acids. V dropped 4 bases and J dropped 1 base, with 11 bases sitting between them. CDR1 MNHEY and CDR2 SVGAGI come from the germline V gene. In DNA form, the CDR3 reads TGTGCCAGCAGTTTAAGGGAGCAATCCTACGAGCAGTACTTC. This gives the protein CASSLREQSYEQYF.

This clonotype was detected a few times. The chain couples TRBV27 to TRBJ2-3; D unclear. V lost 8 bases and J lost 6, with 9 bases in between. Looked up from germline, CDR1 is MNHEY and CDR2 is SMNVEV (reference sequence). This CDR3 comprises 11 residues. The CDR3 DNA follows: TGTGCCAGCGCCGAACAGGATACGCAGTATTTT. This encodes CASAEQDTQYF.

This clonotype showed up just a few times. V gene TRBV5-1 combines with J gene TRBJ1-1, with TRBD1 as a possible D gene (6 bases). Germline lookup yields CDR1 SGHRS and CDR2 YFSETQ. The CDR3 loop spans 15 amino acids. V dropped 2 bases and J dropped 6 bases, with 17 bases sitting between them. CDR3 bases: TGCGCCAGCAGCTTAGTGATGGGGGGGGCGGCTGAAGCTTTCTTT. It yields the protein CASSLVMGGAAEAFF. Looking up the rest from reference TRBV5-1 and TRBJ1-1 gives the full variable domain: KAGVTQTPRYLIKTRGQQVTLSCSPISGHRSVSWYQQTPGQGLQFLFEYFSETQRNKGNFPGRFSGRQFSNSRSEMNVSTLELGDSALYLCASSLVMGGAAEAFFGQGTRLTVV.

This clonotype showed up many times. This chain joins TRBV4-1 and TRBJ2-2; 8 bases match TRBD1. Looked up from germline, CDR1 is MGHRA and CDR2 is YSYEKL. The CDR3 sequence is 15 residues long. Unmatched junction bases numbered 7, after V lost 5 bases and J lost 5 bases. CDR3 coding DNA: TGCGCCAGCAGCGGAGGGACAGGCACAACCGGGGAGCTGTTTTTT. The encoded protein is CASSGGTGTTGELFF.

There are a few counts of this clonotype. The CDR3 reads CASSFMAPLAGEDEQFF. CDR3 nucleotide sequence: TGTGCCAGCAGCTTTATGGCCCCCCTAGCGGGAGAGGATGAGCAGTTCTTC. The chain recombines TRBV7-6 with TRBJ2-1, with 10 bases aligning to TRBD2. The CDR3 is 17 residues long. Trimming removed 3 bases from V and 8 bases from J; junction bases left unmatched: 13. Per germline, CDR1 SGHVS and CDR2 FNYEAQ.

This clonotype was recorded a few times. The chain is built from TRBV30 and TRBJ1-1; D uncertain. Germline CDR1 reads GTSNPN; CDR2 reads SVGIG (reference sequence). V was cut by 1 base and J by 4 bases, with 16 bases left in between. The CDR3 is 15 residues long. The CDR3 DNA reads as TGTGCCTGGAGTGCACCTGAGCGGGCAGCCACTGAAGCTTTCTTT. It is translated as CAWSAPERAATEAFF. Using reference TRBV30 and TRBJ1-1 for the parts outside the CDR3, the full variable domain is SQTIHQWPATLVQPVGSPLSLECTVEGTSNPNLYWYRQAAGRGLQLLFYSVGIGQISSEVPQNLSASRPQDRQFILSSKKLLLSDSGFYLCAWSAPERAATEAFFGQGTRLTVV.

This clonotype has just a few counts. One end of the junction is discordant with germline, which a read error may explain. The DNA of the CDR3 is TGTGCTAGCAGCTATGGACCGACGAATGAGCAGTTCTTC. Its translation: CASSYGPTNEQFF. The chain carries TRBV7-7 and TRBJ2-1; D unresolved. The CDR3 contains 13 residues. Germline CDR1 is SSHAT and CDR2 is FNYEAQ (reference sequence). The variable domain in full, with the rest retrieved from reference TRBV7-7 and TRBJ2-1, is GAGVSQSPRYKVTKRGQDVTLRCDPISSHATLYWYQQALGQGPEFLTYFNYEAQPDKSGLPSDRFSAERPEGSISTLTIQRTEQRDSAMYRCASSYGPTNEQFFGPGTRLTVL.

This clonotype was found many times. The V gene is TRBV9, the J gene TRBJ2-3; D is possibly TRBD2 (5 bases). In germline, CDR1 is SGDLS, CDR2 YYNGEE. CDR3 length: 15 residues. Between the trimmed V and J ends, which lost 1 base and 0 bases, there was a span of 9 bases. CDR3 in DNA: TGTGCCAGCAGCGTAAGCGGAACTAGCACAGATACGCAGTATTTT. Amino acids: CASSVSGTSTDTQYF.

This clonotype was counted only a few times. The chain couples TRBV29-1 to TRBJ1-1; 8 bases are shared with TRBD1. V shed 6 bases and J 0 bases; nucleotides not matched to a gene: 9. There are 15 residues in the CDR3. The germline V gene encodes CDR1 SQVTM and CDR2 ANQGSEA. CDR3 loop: CSVVGQAWMNTEAFF. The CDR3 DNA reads TGCAGCGTCGTGGGACAGGCCTGGATGAACACTGAAGCTTTCTTT.